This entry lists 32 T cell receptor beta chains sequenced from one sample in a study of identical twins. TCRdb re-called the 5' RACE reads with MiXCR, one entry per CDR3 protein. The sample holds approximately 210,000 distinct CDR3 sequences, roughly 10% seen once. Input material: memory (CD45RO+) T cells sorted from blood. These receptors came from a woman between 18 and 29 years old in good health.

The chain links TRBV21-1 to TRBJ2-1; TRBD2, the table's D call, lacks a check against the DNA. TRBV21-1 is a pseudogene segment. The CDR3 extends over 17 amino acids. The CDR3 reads CASSKASEREGVGEQFF. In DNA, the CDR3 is TGTGCCAGCAGCAAAGCTAGTGAGCGGGAGGGCGTAGGTGAGCAGTTCTTC.

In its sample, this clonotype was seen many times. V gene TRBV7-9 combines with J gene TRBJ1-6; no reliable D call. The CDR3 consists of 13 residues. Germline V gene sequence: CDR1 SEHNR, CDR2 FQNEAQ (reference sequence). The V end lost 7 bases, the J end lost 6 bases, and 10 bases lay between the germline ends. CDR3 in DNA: TGTGCCAGCATCTCGAGCCTTAATTCACCCCTCCACTTT. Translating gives CASISSLNSPLHF.

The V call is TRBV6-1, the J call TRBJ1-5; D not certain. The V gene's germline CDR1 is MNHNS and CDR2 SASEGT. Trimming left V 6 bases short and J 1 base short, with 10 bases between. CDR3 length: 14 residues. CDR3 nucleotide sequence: TGTGCCAGCAGCCTGGTTAGCAGCAATCAGCCCCAGCATTTT. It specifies CASSLVSSNQPQHF.

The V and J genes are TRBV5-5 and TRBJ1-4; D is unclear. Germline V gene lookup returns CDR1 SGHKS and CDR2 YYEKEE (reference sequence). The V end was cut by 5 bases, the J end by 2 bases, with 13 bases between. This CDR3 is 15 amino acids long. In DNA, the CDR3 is TGTGCCAGCAGATCTCGACAAGGCACTAATGAAAAACTGTTTTTT. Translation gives CASRSRQGTNEKLFF.

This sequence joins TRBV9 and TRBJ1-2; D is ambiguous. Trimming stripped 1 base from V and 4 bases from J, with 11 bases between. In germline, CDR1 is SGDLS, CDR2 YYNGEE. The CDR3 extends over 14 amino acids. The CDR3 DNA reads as TGTGCCAGCAGCGTACTAGGCAGTTCCTATGGCTACACCTTC. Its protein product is CASSVLGSSYGYTF.

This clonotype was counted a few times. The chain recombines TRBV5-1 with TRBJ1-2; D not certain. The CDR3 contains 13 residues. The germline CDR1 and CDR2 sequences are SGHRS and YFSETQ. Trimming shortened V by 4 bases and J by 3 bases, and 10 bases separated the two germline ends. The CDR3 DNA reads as TGCGCCAGCAGCACTGACGGGGACTATGGCTACACCTTC. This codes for CASSTDGDYGYTF.

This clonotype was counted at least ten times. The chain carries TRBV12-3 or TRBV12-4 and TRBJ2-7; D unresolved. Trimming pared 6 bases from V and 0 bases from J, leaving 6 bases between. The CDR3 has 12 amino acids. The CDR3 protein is CASSRSSYEQYF. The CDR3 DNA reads TGTGCCAGCAGCCGGAGCTCCTACGAGCAGTACTTC.

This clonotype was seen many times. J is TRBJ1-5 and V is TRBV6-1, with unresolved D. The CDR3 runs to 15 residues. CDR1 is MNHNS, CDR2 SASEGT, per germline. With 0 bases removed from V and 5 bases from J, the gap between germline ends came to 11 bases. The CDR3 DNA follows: TGTGCCAGCAGTGAAGCCGCCGGCAGCTATCAGCCCCAGCATTTT. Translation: CASSEAAGSYQPQHF.

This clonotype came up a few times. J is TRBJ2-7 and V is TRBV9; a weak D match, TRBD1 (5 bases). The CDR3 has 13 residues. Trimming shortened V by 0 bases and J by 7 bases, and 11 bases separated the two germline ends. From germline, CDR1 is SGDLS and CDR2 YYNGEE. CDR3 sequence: CASSVEMGREQYF. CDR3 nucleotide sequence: TGTGCCAGCAGCGTAGAGATGGGGCGTGAGCAGTACTTC.

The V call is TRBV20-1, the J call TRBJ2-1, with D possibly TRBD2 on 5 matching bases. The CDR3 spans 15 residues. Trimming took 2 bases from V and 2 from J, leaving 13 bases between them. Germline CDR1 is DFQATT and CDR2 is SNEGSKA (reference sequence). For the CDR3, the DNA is TGCAGTGCTAGAATGGAAGCGGAGACCTACAATGAGCAGTTCTTC. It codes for CSARMEAETYNEQFF.

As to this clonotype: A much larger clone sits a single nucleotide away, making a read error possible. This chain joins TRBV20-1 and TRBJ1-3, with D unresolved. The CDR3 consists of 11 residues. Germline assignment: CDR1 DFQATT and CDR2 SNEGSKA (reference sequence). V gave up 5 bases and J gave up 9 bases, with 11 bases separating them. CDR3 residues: CSAATSSTIYF. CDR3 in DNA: TGCAGTGCTGCTACATCGAGCACCATATATTTT.

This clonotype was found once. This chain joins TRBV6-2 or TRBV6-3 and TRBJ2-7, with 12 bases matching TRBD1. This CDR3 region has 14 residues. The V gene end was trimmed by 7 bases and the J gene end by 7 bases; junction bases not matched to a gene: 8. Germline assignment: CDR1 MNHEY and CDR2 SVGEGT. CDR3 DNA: TGTGCCAGCATTGCGGGACAGGGGGCTTTTGAGCAGTACTTC. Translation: CASIAGQGAFEQYF.

Written as DNA, the CDR3 is TGCGCCAGCAGCTTCACACCCCCTACTAGCAGCTCCTACGAGCAGTACTTC. It yields the protein CASSFTPPTSSSYEQYF. The chain couples TRBV5-1 to TRBJ2-7; D might be TRBD2 (6 bases). Trimming cost V 2 bases and J 0 bases, with 18 bases left between them. Germline lookup yields CDR1 SGHRS and CDR2 YFSETQ. There are 17 residues in the CDR3.

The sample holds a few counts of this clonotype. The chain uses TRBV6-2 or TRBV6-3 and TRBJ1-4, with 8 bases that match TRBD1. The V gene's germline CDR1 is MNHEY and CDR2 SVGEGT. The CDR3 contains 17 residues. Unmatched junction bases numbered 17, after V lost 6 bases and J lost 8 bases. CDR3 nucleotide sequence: TGTGCCAGCAGCTCCAGACAGGGGAAAGGCTTTGGAGAAAAACTGTTTTTT. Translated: CASSSRQGKGFGEKLFF.

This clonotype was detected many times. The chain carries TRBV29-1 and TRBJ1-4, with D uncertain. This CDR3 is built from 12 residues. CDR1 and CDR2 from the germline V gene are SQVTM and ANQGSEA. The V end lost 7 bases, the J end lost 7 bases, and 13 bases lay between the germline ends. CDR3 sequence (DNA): TGCAGCGCACGGGATACCAGTGAAAAACTGTTTTTT. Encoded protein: CSARDTSEKLFF.

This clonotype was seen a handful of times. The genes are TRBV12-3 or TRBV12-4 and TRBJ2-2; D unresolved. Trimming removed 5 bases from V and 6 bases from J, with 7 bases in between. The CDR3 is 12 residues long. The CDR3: CASSRSPGELFF. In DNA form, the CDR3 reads TGTGCCAGCAGTCGGTCCCCCGGGGAGCTGTTTTTT.

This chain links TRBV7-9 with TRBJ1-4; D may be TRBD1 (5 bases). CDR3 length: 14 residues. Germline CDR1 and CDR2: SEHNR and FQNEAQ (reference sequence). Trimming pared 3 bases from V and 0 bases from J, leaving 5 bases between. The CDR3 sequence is CASSFRATNEKLFF. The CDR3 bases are TGTGCCAGCAGCTTCAGGGCAACTAATGAAAAACTGTTTTTT.

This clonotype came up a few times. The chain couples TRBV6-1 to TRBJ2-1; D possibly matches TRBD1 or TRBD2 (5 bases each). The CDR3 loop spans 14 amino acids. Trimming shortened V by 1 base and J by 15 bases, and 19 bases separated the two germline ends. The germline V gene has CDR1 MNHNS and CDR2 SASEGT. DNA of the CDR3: TGTGCCAGCAGTGAAGTTGACGGGGCCTTACGTGGGTTCTTC. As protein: CASSEVDGALRGFF.

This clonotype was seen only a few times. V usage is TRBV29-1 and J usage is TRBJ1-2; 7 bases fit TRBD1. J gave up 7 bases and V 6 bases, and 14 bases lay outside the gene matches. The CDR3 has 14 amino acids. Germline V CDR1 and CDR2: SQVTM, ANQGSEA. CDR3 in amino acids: CSVRKTGITRGYTF. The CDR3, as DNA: TGCAGCGTCCGCAAGACAGGGATAACTCGTGGCTACACCTTC.

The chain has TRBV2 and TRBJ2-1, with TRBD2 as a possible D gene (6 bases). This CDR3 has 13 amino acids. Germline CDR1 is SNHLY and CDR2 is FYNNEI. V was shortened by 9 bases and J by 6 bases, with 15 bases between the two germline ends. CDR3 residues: CASPRRGFNEQFF. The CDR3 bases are TGTGCCAGTCCGCGCCGGGGGTTCAATGAGCAGTTCTTC.

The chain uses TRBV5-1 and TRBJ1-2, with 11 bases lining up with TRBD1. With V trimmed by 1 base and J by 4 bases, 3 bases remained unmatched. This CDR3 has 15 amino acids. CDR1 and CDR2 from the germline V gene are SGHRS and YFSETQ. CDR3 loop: CASSLSGTGGYGYTF. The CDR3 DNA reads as TGCGCCAGCAGCTTGTCCGGGACAGGGGGCTATGGCTACACCTTC.

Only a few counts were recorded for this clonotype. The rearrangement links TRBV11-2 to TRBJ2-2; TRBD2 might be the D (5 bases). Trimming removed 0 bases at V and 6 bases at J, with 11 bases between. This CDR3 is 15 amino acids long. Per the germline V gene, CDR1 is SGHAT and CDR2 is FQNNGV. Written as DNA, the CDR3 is TGTGCCAGCAGCTTAGATGCGGCGGGCGCCGGGGAGCTGTTTTTT. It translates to CASSLDAAGAGELFF.

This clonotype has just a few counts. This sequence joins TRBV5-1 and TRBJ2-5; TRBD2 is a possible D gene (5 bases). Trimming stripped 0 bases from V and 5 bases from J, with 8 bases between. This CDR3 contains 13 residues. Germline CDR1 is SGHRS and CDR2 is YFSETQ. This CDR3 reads CASSLGWRETQYF. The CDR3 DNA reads TGCGCCAGCAGCTTGGGGTGGAGGGAGACCCAGTACTTC.

The CDR3: CASSLGAATEAFF. Here the CDR3 DNA reads TGTGCCAGCAGCTTGGGGGCGGCGACTGAAGCTTTCTTT. The chain recombines TRBV7-3 with TRBJ1-1, with D perhaps TRBD1 (6 bases). V was shortened by 3 bases and J by 5 bases, with 10 bases between the two germline ends. There are 13 residues in the CDR3. Germline loops: CDR1 SGHTA, CDR2 FQGTGA.

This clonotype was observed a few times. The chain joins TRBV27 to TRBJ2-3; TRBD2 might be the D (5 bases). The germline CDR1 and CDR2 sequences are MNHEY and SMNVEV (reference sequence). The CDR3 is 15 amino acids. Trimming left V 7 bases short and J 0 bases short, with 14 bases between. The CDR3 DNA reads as TGTGCCAGCAATACGGGATTTGGTAGCACAGATACGCAGTATTTT. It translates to CASNTGFGSTDTQYF.

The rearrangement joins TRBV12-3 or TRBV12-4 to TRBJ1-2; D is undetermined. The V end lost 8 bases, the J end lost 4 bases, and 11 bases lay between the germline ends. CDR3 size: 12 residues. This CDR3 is CASQRDGYGYTF. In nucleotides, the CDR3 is TGTGCCAGCCAGCGCGACGGCTATGGCTACACCTTC.

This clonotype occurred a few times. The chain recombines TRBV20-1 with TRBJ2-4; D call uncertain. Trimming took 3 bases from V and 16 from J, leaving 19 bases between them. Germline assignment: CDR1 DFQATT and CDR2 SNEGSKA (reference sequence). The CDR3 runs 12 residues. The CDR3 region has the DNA TGCAGTGCTAGGGCCCTTCTTGGGCAGCCATACTTC. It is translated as CSARALLGQPYF.

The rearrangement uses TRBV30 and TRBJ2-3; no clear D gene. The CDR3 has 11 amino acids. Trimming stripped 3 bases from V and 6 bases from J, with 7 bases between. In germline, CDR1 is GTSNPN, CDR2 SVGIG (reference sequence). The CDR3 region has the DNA TGTGCCTGGAGATCTCGTGATACGCAGTATTTT. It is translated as CAWRSRDTQYF.

CDR3 amino acids: CSARAGDSQETQYF. As DNA, the CDR3 is TGCAGTGCTAGAGCGGGGGACAGCCAAGAGACCCAGTACTTC. The chain has TRBV20-1 and TRBJ2-5; D is perhaps TRBD1 (7 bases). V shed 1 base and J shed 1 base, with 10 bases lying between them. Germline V gives CDR1 DFQATT, CDR2 SNEGSKA (reference sequence). The CDR3 has 14 residues.

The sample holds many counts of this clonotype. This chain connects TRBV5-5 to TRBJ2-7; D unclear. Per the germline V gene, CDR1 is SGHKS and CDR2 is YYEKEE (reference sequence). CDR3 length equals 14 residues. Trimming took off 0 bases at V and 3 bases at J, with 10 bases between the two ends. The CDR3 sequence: CASSLDWSSYEQYF. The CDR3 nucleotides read TGTGCCAGCAGCTTGGATTGGTCTAGCTACGAGCAGTACTTC.

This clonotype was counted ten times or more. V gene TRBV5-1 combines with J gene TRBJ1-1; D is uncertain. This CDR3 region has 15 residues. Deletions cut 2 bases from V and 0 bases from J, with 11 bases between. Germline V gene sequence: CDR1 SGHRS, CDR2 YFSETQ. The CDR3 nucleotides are TGCGCCAGCAGCTTCCAGGACCCTATGAACACTGAAGCTTTCTTT. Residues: CASSFQDPMNTEAFF.

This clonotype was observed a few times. CDR3 nucleotides: TGTGCCAGCAGCTTTGGAAAGCAGGGGTACACCGGGGAGCTGTTTTTT. Translation: CASSFGKQGYTGELFF. The V call is TRBV7-9, the J call TRBJ2-2; a weak D match, TRBD1 (6 bases). V was cut by 3 bases and J by 3 bases, with 14 bases left in between. CDR1 SEHNR and CDR2 FQNEAQ come from the germline V gene (reference sequence). The CDR3 covers 16 residues.